Listed below are T cell receptor beta chains from one sample, sequenced in a study of chemoradiotherapy in HPV16-positive cancers. TCRdb keeps only in-frame clones here, not all; method: immunoSEQ multiplex PCR. Altogether 9,500 to 13,000 clones are present, around 80% being singletons, with the ten largest covering around an eighth. Source: tumor tissue, taken from a patient who underwent chemoradiotherapy. These receptors were collected from a human donor with HPV-associated anogenital cancer. Both conserved end residues are part of each CDR3. D genes are given only for firm matches. Not all rows give a size; the values are once, few, many and, for expanded clones, a class.

cdr3_nt | cdr3_aa | v_call | clone_size | j_call | d_call
TGTGCCAGCAGCCTCATTGTTCTCGACCGCTCCAAAGGAGATACGCAGTATTTT | CASSLIVLDRSKGDTQYF | TRBV7-8 | . | TRBJ2-3 | .
TGTGCCAGCAGCTCCCCCGGGACCCACCTCGAGCAGTACTTC | CASSSPGTHLEQYF | TRBV7-9 | . | TRBJ2-7 | .
TGTGCCAGCAGGGACAGCGCGAACTATGGCTACACCTTC | CASRDSANYGYTF | TRBV6-5 | few | TRBJ1-2 | .
TGTGCCAGCAGCCTAAAGCTCACAGTTGCCTATAATTCACCCCTCCACTTT | CASSLKLTVAYNSPLHF | TRBV7-2 | . | TRBJ1-6 | .
TGCGCCAGCAGCTCGCGCGAGCGGATCACAGATACGCAGTATTTT | CASSSRERITDTQYF | TRBV5-1 | . | TRBJ2-3 | .
TGTGCCAGCTCACCCCTAGGGGAGACCCAGTACTTC | CASSPLGETQYF | TRBV18 | . | TRBJ2-5 | .
TGTGCCAGCAGCCAAGAGAGCGGCGCCTACGAGCAGTACTTC | CASSQESGAYEQYF | TRBV4-2 | . | TRBJ2-7 | .
TGTGCCAGCTTTAAGTCGAGCAATCAGCCCCAGCATTTT | CASFKSSNQPQHF | TRBV6-5 | . | TRBJ1-5 | .
TGCGCCAGCAGCCGGGGACAGCCGAACACTGAAGCTTTCTTT | CASSRGQPNTEAFF | TRBV5-1 | few | TRBJ1-1 | TRBD1
TGCGCCAGCAGCCCGGACAGAAACTACGAGCAGTACTTC | CASSPDRNYEQYF | TRBV5-1 | . | TRBJ2-7 | .
TGTGCCAGCAGTCCCACCCGAACGAGCGTTATTTACAATGAGCAGTTCTTC | CASSPTRTSVIYNEQFF | TRBV27 | . | TRBJ2-1 | .
TGCAGCGTGGAAATTCGGACCTACCAAGAGACCCAGTACTTC | CSVEIRTYQETQYF | TRBV29-1 | few | TRBJ2-5 | .
TGTGCCAGTAGTATGGGACAGGGCCCGACCTGGAGCAATCAGCCCCAGCATTTT | CASSMGQGPTWSNQPQHF | TRBV19 | once | TRBJ1-5 | TRBD1
TGTGCCATCAGTGATATCGTCGGGGAAGATGCTGGCTACACCTTC | CAISDIVGEDAGYTF | TRBV10-3 | . | TRBJ1-2 | .
TGTGCCAGCAGCTTGCCACTAATGCGGGCCCAGTACTTC | CASSLPLMRAQYF | TRBV5-6 | . | TRBJ2-5 | .
TGTGCCAGCAGCCACATCCCCGGTCAGGGGCATAGCTCCTACGAGCAGTACTTC | CASSHIPGQGHSSYEQYF | TRBV11-2 | . | TRBJ2-7 | .
TGTGCCAGCAGTGAAACTAGCGTAGCCTACGAGCAGTACTTC | CASSETSVAYEQYF | TRBV6-1 | medium-sized | TRBJ2-7 | TRBD2
TGTGCCAGCAGCACACGGAGCTCCTACAATGAGCAGTTCTTC | CASSTRSSYNEQFF | TRBV5-4 | . | TRBJ2-1 | .
TGTGCCAGCAGCGTCGGGACAATTAACGCCGGGGAGCTGTTTTTT | CASSVGTINAGELFF | TRBV9 | . | TRBJ2-2 | .
TGCGCCAGCAGCTTGGCCGGCGCCTCCTATAATTCACCCCTCCACTTT | CASSLAGASYNSPLHF | TRBV5-1 | once | TRBJ1-6 | .
TGTGCCACCGGGGGTACTAATGAAAAACTGTTTTTT | CATGGTNEKLFF | TRBV15 | once | TRBJ1-4 | .
TGTGCCAGCAGTTATTGGGGGACAGGAGGCACCGGGGAGCTGTTTTTT | CASSYWGTGGTGELFF | TRBV6-5 | . | TRBJ2-2 | TRBD1
TGTGCCAGCAGTTTATCTTTCCGGCAGGCAACTGAGCTGGCGGAGTTACCTGGGGCCAACGTCCTGACTTTC | CASSLSFRQATELAELPGANVLTF | TRBV28 | once | TRBJ2-6 | .
TGTGCCAGCAGCGTACTAGCGGGGGCTTCTTCAAAGCCAGATACGCAGTATTTT | CASSVLAGASSKPDTQYF | TRBV9 | . | TRBJ2-3 | TRBD2
TGTGCCAGCAGCACGGACCCCCCCTACGAGCAGTACTTC | CASSTDPPYEQYF | TRBV4-2 | . | TRBJ2-7 | .
TGTGCCAGCAATAACGAGGGGAAGGGTGAGCAGTTCTTC | CASNNEGKGEQFF | TRBV2 | . | TRBJ2-1 | .
TGTGCCAGCAGCCCCCTCGGGGTCGAAGAGACCCAGTACTTC | CASSPLGVEETQYF | TRBV28 | . | TRBJ2-5 | .
TGTGCCAGTAGTATACGAGGGACGCCTCGGGGTAATGAAAAACTGTTTTTT | CASSIRGTPRGNEKLFF | TRBV19 | . | TRBJ1-4 | .
TGTGCCAGCAGTCGAGGGGGGCGCCAAGAGACCCAGTACTTC | CASSRGGRQETQYF | TRBV27 | . | TRBJ2-5 | .
TGTGCCAGCAGCTTAATCCGGACCAACACAGATACGCAGTATTTT | CASSLIRTNTDTQYF | TRBV7-3 | . | TRBJ2-3 | .
TGTGCCAGTAGTATAAGGGTAGCGCGAGACAATGAGCAGTTCTTC | CASSIRVARDNEQFF | TRBV19 | once | TRBJ2-1 | .
TGTGCCAGCAGCTTAGCGGGGGCAGGGGATCAGCCCCAGCATTTT | CASSLAGAGDQPQHF | TRBV7-8 | . | TRBJ1-5 | .